These 6 T cell receptor beta chains were all obtained from the same sample, sequenced in a study of CD8 T cells in ankylosing spondylitis. Study conclusions and caveats: Ankylosing spondylitis blood seemed to carry a telltale TCR beta motif made of several highly homologous variants.

Antigens for these TCRs are unknown. In TCRdb, the 5' RACE reads were re-called with MiXCR into one record per CDR3 protein. The sample shows about 840,000 distinct CDR3 sequences, roughly 10% of them seen only once. Sequenced material: blood, either unsorted or a sorted T cell fraction (not recorded which). The receptors shown here come from a male donor with ankylosing spondylitis.

This clonotype has ten or more counts. V gene TRBV4-3 combines with J gene TRBJ2-3, with 8 bases aligning to TRBD2. The germline gives CDR1 LGHNA, CDR2 YSLEER. J lost 2 bases, V lost 0 bases, and 4 bases had no gene match. CDR3 length equals 16 residues. CDR3 in DNA: TGCGCCAGCAGCCAAGAAGCGGGGGAGCCCACAGATACGCAGTATTTT. It encodes CASSQEAGEPTDTQYF.

This clonotype has more than one count but fewer than ten. The chain uses TRBV4-1 and TRBJ2-6, with D unclear. The CDR3 runs 18 residues. Germline V CDR1 and CDR2: MGHRA, YSYEKL. Trimming took off 2 bases at V and 0 bases at J, with 14 bases between the two ends. In DNA form, the CDR3 reads TGCGCCAGCAGCCAAAGGGCCCAGACGAACTCTGGGGCCAACGTCCTGACTTTC. It codes for CASSQRAQTNSGANVLTF.

The table lists this clonotype with a few counts. The chain couples TRBV18 to TRBJ1-1, with D tentatively TRBD1 (5 bases). Trimming took 2 bases from V and 6 from J, leaving 13 bases between them. Germline V lookup: CDR1 KGHSH, CDR2 LQKENI. This CDR3 spans 14 amino acids. The CDR3 is CASSPGLGTPEAFF. The CDR3 nucleotides are TGTGCCAGCTCACCAGGTCTCGGGACCCCTGAAGCTTTCTTT.

This chain links TRBV18 with TRBJ1-6; D unclear. CDR1 and CDR2 (germline): KGHSH, LQKENI. This CDR3 has 18 amino acids. Trimming removed 6 bases at V and 7 bases at J, with 25 bases between. The CDR3 bases are TGTGCCAGCTCCCCGACCGCAGGATCCGCGGCCATGAATTCACCCCTCCACTTT. It specifies CASSPTAGSAAMNSPLHF. Based on the CDR3 plus reference TRBV18 and TRBJ1-6, the full variable domain is NAGVMQNPRHLVRRRGQEARLRCSPMKGHSHVYWYRQLPEEGLKFMVYLQKENIIDESGMPKERFSAEFPKEGPSILRIQQVVRGDSAAYFCASSPTAGSAAMNSPLHFGNGTRLTVT.

The J gene is TRBJ2-3, the V gene TRBV27; a possible D gene is TRBD1 (5 bases). The CDR3 spans 17 residues. V shed 7 bases and J shed 4 bases, with 24 bases lying between them. Germline V gene sequence: CDR1 MNHEY, CDR2 SMNVEV (reference sequence). The CDR3 region has the DNA TGTGCCAGCACCCCCTCCAGCTGGCAGGGAACCTCAGATACGCAGTATTTT. It specifies CASTPSSWQGTSDTQYF.

This chain links TRBV11-1 with TRBJ2-7, with D unclear. The CDR3 runs 16 residues. Trimming stripped 5 bases from V and 0 bases from J, with 17 bases between. CDR1 and CDR2 from the germline V gene are SGHAT and FQDESV (reference sequence). As DNA, the CDR3 is TGTGCCAGCAGCCTCGCCCCAGGATTTAGCTCCTACGAGCAGTACTTC. Amino acid sequence: CASSLAPGFSSYEQYF.